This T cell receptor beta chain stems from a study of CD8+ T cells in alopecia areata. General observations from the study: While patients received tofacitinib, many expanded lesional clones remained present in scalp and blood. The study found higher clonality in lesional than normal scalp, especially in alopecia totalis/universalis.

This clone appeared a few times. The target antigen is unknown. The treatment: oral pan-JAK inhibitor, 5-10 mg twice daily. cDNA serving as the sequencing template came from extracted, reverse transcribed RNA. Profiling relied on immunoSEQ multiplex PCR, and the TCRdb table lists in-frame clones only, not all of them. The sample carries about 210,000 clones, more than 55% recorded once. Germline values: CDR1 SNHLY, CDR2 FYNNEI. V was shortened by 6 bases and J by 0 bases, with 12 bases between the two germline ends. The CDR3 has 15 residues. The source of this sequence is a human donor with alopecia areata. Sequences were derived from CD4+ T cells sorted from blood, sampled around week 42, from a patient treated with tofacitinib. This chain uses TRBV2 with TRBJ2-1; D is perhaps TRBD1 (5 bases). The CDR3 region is CASRNQGSSYNEQFF. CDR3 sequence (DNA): TGTGCCAGCAGAAATCAGGGTAGCTCCTACAATGAGCAGTTCTTC.